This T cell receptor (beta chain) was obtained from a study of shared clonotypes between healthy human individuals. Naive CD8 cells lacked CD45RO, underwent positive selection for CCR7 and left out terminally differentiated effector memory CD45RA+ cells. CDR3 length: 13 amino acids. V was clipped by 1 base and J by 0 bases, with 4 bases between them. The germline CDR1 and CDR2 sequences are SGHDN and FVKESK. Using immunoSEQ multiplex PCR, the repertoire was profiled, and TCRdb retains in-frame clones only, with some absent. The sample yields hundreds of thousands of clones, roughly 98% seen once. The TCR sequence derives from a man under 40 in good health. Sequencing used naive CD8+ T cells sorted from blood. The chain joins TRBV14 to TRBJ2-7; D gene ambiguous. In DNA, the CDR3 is TGTGCCAGCAGCCAAGGCTACTCCTACGAGCAGTACTTC. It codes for CASSQGYSYEQYF. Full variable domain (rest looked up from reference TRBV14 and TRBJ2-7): EAGVTQFPSHSVIEKGQTVTLRCDPISGHDNLYWYRRVMGKEIKFLLHFVKESKQDESGMPNNRFLAERTGGTYSTLKVQPAELEDSGVYFCASSQGYSYEQYFGPGTRLTVT.